The 30 T cell receptor beta chains in this list originate from one sample, sequenced in a study of breast tumors, draining lymph nodes, adjacent tissues. MiXCR, applied by TCRdb to the multiplex PCR reads, yields one record per CDR3 protein. Of about 180,000 distinct CDR3 sequences in the sample, about 33% were seen once. Axillary draining lymph nodes of breast cancer patients supplied the node samples. The sample was axillary lymph node tissue. Receptors originate from a female donor with breast cancer. Some clones in this sample may be carry-over from other donors' samples.

The chain combines TRBV27 with TRBJ2-7; D is unresolved. Germline V gene data show CDR1 as MNHEY and CDR2 as SMNVEV (reference sequence). V was pared by 3 bases and J by 3 bases, with 9 bases between. The CDR3 is made up of 13 amino acids. The CDR3 loop is CASSFGGYYEQYF. The CDR3 nucleotides are TGTGCCAGCAGTTTCGGCGGATACTACGAGCAGTACTTC.

This clonotype was picked up many times. The chain joins TRBV6-4 to TRBJ1-5; unclear D gene. Germline CDR1 is MRHNA and CDR2 is SNTAGT. The CDR3 is 15 residues long. The germline V and J ends were trimmed by 5 bases and 4 bases, with 15 bases remaining between them. The CDR3 reads CASSHPRAGNQPQHF. The CDR3 nucleotides read TGTGCCAGCAGTCACCCCCGCGCGGGGAATCAGCCCCAGCATTTT.

This clonotype was found many times. J is TRBJ2-2 and V is TRBV11-1, with D perhaps TRBD2 (6 bases). The V gene lost 6 bases and the J gene lost 0 bases, with 14 bases spanning the gap. The CDR3 runs to 16 residues. Germline CDR1 SGHAT, CDR2 FQDESV (reference sequence). The CDR3 sequence: CASRPLANANTGELFF. CDR3 DNA sequence: TGTGCCAGCAGGCCACTAGCCAACGCGAACACCGGGGAGCTGTTTTTT.

The gene calls are TRBV4-2 and TRBJ2-3; 11 bases align to TRBD2. CDR3 size: 16 residues. Trimming took 0 bases from V and 11 from J; bases not matched to a gene: 10. Looked up from germline, CDR1 is LGHNA and CDR2 is YNFKEQ. Here the CDR3 reads CASSQEPSGRYNEQYF. CDR3 nucleotides: TGTGCCAGCAGCCAAGAACCTAGCGGGAGGTACAATGAGCAGTATTTT.

The chain couples TRBV9 to TRBJ1-4; 7 nucleotides line up with TRBD1. The CDR3 is made up of 15 amino acids. Germline V gene sequence: CDR1 SGDLS, CDR2 YYNGEE. V lost 3 bases and J lost 4; bases outside the gene matches: 6. The CDR3 protein is CASSGQGHYNEKLFF. The CDR3 region has the DNA TGTGCCAGCAGCGGACAGGGACATTATAATGAAAAACTGTTTTTT.

This clonotype was seen many times. One end of the junction varies from germline; a read error may be responsible. The chain links TRBV6-6 to TRBJ2-7; D not resolved. In germline, CDR1 is MNHNY, CDR2 SVGAGI (reference sequence). There are 14 residues in the CDR3. As DNA, the CDR3 is TGTGCCAGCAGTCACTCGGGTGGGTCTTCCGAGCAGTACTTC. This translates into CASSHSGGSSEQYF.

This clonotype was seen repeatedly, ten times or more. CDR3 protein: CSACPWGLEGNTIYF. CDR3 coding DNA: TGCAGTGCTTGTCCGTGGGGATTGGAGGGAAACACCATATATTTT. The gene calls are TRBV20-1 and TRBJ1-3, with D hard to call. CDR3 length equals 15 residues. From germline, CDR1 is DFQATT and CDR2 SNEGSKA (reference sequence). V gave up 5 bases and J gave up 4 bases, with 18 bases separating them.

The gene calls are TRBV7-9 and TRBJ2-2, with D possibly TRBD1 on 5 matching bases. Germline CDR1 reads SEHNR; CDR2 reads FQNEAQ (reference sequence). The CDR3 covers 24 residues. Trimming pared 5 bases from V and 0 bases from J, leaving 37 bases between. The CDR3 sequence is CASSTTPGLRQGPQGCANTGELFF. CDR3 sequence (DNA): TGTGCCAGCAGCACCACCCCGGGTTTGCGCCAGGGTCCCCAGGGCTGTGCGAACACCGGGGAGCTGTTTTTT.

The chain has TRBV5-6 and TRBJ1-2; D perhaps matches TRBD1 (6 bases). With 3 bases removed from V and 4 bases from J, the gap between germline ends came to 10 bases. Germline assignment: CDR1 SGHDT and CDR2 YYEEEE. This CDR3 spans 13 amino acids. CDR3 residues: CASSSGATYGYTF. The CDR3 bases are TGTGCCAGCAGCTCGGGGGCAACCTATGGCTACACCTTC.

The rearrangement joins TRBV6-1 to TRBJ2-5; D is undetermined. Between the trimmed V and J ends, which lost 6 bases and 9 bases, there was a span of 23 bases. The CDR3 runs 15 residues. Germline V CDR1 and CDR2: MNHNS, SASEGT. CDR3 bases: TGTGCCAGCAGACCACTTTTGGGTTCCGGTCAGCCCCAGTACTTC. This translates into CASRPLLGSGQPQYF.

This clonotype has at least ten counts. The CDR3 carries no conserved terminal phenylalanine or tryptophan, so it likely arises from a read error. The chain links TRBV10-3 to TRBJ1-6; D uncertain. The CDR3 length is 15 residues. V dropped 0 bases and J dropped 10 bases, with 13 bases sitting between them. Germline V CDR1 and CDR2: ENHRY, SYGVKD. The CDR3 nucleotides read TGTGCCATCAGTGAGTCACTCCTGCGTTTGTCACCCCTCCACCTT. Protein product: CAISESLLRLSPLHL.

This clonotype has a handful of counts. CDR3 nucleotides: TGCAGCGTTGAAGACCCCAGCACCCAAAACACTGAAGCTTTCTTT. Translation: CSVEDPSTQNTEAFF. The chain employs TRBV29-1 and TRBJ1-1; D is uncertain. CDR1 and CDR2 from the germline V gene are SQVTM and ANQGSEA. The ends were cut back, 0 bases at V and 2 bases at J, with 13 bases in the middle. CDR3 size: 15 residues.

This clonotype has ten or more counts. The chain employs TRBV2 and TRBJ1-5, with 7 bases aligning to TRBD1. J was trimmed by 4 bases and V by 6 bases; bases with no gene match: 9. The CDR3 length is 15 residues. Per germline, CDR1 SNHLY and CDR2 FYNNEI. This chain's CDR3 is CASSRDSGINQPQHF. Here the CDR3 DNA reads TGTGCCAGCAGCCGGGACAGCGGAATTAATCAGCCCCAGCATTTT.

The chain combines TRBV24-1 with TRBJ2-2, with D uncertain. The V and J ends lost 3 bases and 3 bases respectively, with 10 bases between them. There are 15 residues in the CDR3. Looked up from germline, CDR1 is KGHDR and CDR2 is SFDVKD. CDR3 loop: CATSDRTEHTGELFF. The DNA for the CDR3 is TGTGCCACCAGTGATAGGACGGAGCACACCGGGGAGCTGTTTTTT.

This clonotype was seen at least ten times. The V and J genes are TRBV5-6 and TRBJ1-4; no clear D gene. The V and J ends lost 3 bases and 8 bases respectively, with 8 bases between them. CDR1 is SGHDT, CDR2 YYEEEE, per germline. There are 12 residues in the CDR3. CDR3 in DNA: TGTGCCAGCAGCTGGTTCTACGAAAAACTGTTTTTT. Translation gives CASSWFYEKLFF.

This clonotype has a handful of counts. The chain joins TRBV6-6 to TRBJ2-1, with 7 bases that match TRBD1. Germline CDR1 and CDR2: MNHNY and SVGAGI (reference sequence). CDR3 length: 15 amino acids. Unmatched junction bases numbered 8, after V lost 6 bases and J lost 3 bases. The CDR3 sequence is CASSHRQGSYNEQFF. The CDR3 DNA reads TGTGCCAGCAGCCACCGACAGGGTAGCTACAATGAGCAGTTCTTC.

The V and J genes are TRBV28 and TRBJ1-5, with D tentatively TRBD1 (5 bases). This CDR3 is 13 amino acids long. The V gene's germline CDR1 is MDHEN and CDR2 SYDVKM. With 5 bases removed from V and 3 bases from J, the gap between germline ends came to 8 bases. The CDR3 nucleotides read TGTGCCAGCAGTACAGGTATCAATCAGCCCCAGCATTTT. It codes for CASSTGINQPQHF.

This clonotype appeared many times. The CDR3, as DNA: TGTGCTAGTGGTGTCTGGGGTACAGGGGGCACAGATACGCAGTATTTT. Its translation is CASGVWGTGGTDTQYF. The chain has TRBV12-5 and TRBJ2-3, with 7 positions matching TRBD1. The CDR3 length is 16 residues. V was clipped by 5 bases and J by 1 base; unmatched bases: 9. The germline CDR1 and CDR2 sequences are LGHNT and FRNRAP.

About this clonotype: A single base separates this from a much larger clone, so it may be a read error. The chain couples TRBV11-3 to TRBJ2-5; 11 bases line up with TRBD2. Germline V gives CDR1 SGHNT, CDR2 YENEEA. After removal of 5 bases from V and 4 bases from J, the junction contained 6 bases not matched to a gene. This CDR3 region has 15 residues. CDR3 nucleotide sequence: TGTGCCAGCAGCCCGGGACTAGCGGCTTCAGAGACCCAGTACTTC. Its translation is CASSPGLAASETQYF.

This clonotype was seen at least ten times. The chain combines TRBV7-6 with TRBJ2-1, with D possibly TRBD2 on 6 matching bases. CDR1 and CDR2 (germline): SGHVS, FNYEAQ. Trimming removed 5 bases from V and 8 bases from J, with 10 bases in between. This CDR3 region has 12 residues. The CDR3 bases are TGTGCCAGCAGCGTTTGGGGGGATGAGCAGTTCTTC. This codes for CASSVWGDEQFF.

The J gene is TRBJ2-1, the V gene TRBV12-3 or TRBV12-4, with 8 positions matching TRBD1. The CDR3 totals 15 residues. With 5 bases clipped from V and 8 bases from J, the junction kept 11 bases outside the gene matches. Here the CDR3 DNA reads TGTGCCAGCAGTCCGGACAGGGTGATTGGTGATGAGCAGTTCTTC. It is translated as CASSPDRVIGDEQFF.

This clonotype was detected ten times or more. The rearrangement links TRBV14 to TRBJ1-5; D unresolved. CDR1 SGHDN and CDR2 FVKESK come from the germline V gene. The ends were cut back, 3 bases at V and 2 bases at J, with 5 bases in the middle. This CDR3 has 13 residues. As DNA, the CDR3 is TGTGCCAGCAGCCATGATCGCAATCAGCCCCAGCATTTT. It translates to CASSHDRNQPQHF.

The chain couples TRBV24-1 to TRBJ2-3; D unclear. Trimming left V 9 bases short and J 3 bases short, with 12 bases between. CDR3 length equals 13 residues. Per the germline V gene, CDR1 is KGHDR and CDR2 is SFDVKD. CDR3 region: CATGSALTDTQYF. In DNA, the CDR3 is TGTGCCACCGGGTCGGCTTTGACAGATACGCAGTATTTT.

This clonotype was seen repeatedly, ten times or more. V and J are TRBV7-2 and TRBJ2-7; 11 positions agree with TRBD2. Germline V CDR1 and CDR2: SGHTA, FQGNSA. The CDR3 runs 19 residues. The V segment lost 5 bases and the J segment 5 bases; nucleotides outside the gene matches: 20. CDR3: CASSEGLLAGGPYAHEQYF. CDR3 nucleotide sequence: TGTGCCAGCAGCGAGGGGTTGTTAGCGGGGGGGCCGTACGCACACGAGCAGTACTTC.

There are a few counts of this clonotype. Just one base apart from a much larger clone, this may be a read error. Since the CDR3 does not end with the conserved phenylalanine or tryptophan, this likely comes from a read error. The rearrangement uses TRBV7-9 and TRBJ2-7; unclear D gene. The V gene's germline CDR1 is SEHNR and CDR2 FQNEAQ (reference sequence). Trimming took 4 bases from V and 1 from J, leaving 11 bases between them. This CDR3 spans 14 amino acids. The CDR3 DNA follows: TGTGCCAGCAGCTCCTTTGCGGATTCCTACGAGCAGTACCTC. Its translation: CASSSFADSYEQYL.

This clonotype occurred a few times. The chain combines TRBV12-3 or TRBV12-4 with TRBJ1-1; a possible D gene is TRBD1 (6 bases). With 5 bases removed from V and 4 bases from J, the gap between germline ends came to 14 bases. The length of the CDR3 is 14 residues. The DNA for the CDR3 is TGTGCCAGCAGTAGCCAGGGAGGGGGCACTGAAGCTTTCTTT. Translation: CASSSQGGGTEAFF.

This clonotype was counted many times. The chain uses TRBV5-1 and TRBJ2-5; 10 nucleotides align to TRBD1. With V trimmed by 4 bases and J by 1 base, 16 bases remained unmatched. CDR1 is SGHRS, CDR2 YFSETQ, per germline. The CDR3 runs to 19 residues. The CDR3, as DNA: TGCGCCAGCAGCCATCCACGGACAGGGGGTGAAGTTATCCAAGAGACCCAGTACTTC. Protein: CASSHPRTGGEVIQETQYF. The full variable domain, with the rest looked up from reference TRBV5-1 and TRBJ2-5, is KAGVTQTPRYLIKTRGQQVTLSCSPISGHRSVSWYQQTPGQGLQFLFEYFSETQRNKGNFPGRFSGRQFSNSRSEMNVSTLELGDSALYLCASSHPRTGGEVIQETQYFGPGTRLLVL.

The sample holds many counts of this clonotype. V and J are TRBV14 and TRBJ1-2; no clear D. V shed 2 bases and J shed 8 bases, with 9 bases lying between them. The CDR3 has 12 amino acids. Per the germline V gene, CDR1 is SGHDN and CDR2 is FVKESK. The CDR3 nucleotides are TGTGCCAGCAGCCAATCCGGGTTCGGCTACACCTTC. Protein product: CASSQSGFGYTF.

This chain uses TRBV7-6 with TRBJ2-6; no reliable D call. Trimming removed 6 bases at V and 1 base at J, with 7 bases between. This CDR3 has 14 amino acids. Germline loops: CDR1 SGHVS, CDR2 FNYEAQ. In nucleotides, the CDR3 is TGTGCCAGCAGTATGGCTTCTGGGGCCAACGTCCTGACTTTC. Translation gives CASSMASGANVLTF.

This clonotype has at least ten counts. This chain connects TRBV11-2 to TRBJ2-2; a possible D gene is TRBD1 (7 bases). CDR3 length equals 14 residues. Germline loops: CDR1 SGHAT, CDR2 FQNNGV. V was shortened by 0 bases and J by 8 bases, with 10 bases between the two germline ends. The CDR3 nucleotides are TGTGCCAGCAGCTTAGACAGGGGGGCTGGGGAGCTGTTTTTT. As protein: CASSLDRGAGELFF.